Described below is a single T cell receptor (beta chain) sequence and its context. V was shortened by 5 bases and J by 3 bases, with 11 bases between the two germline ends. This CDR3 comprises 14 residues. Germline values: CDR1 LGHNT, CDR2 FRNRAP. The record originates from a study of blood T cell repertoires in COVID-19. The data were produced by immunoSEQ multiplex PCR, yet TCRdb's version contains in-frame clones alone and is incomplete. The top ten hold 1.5% to 2% of the sample, which has 250,000 to 400,000 clones, approximately 88% seen once. The specimen was peripheral blood. This rearrangement joins TRBV12-5 to TRBJ1-5; the D gene is possibly TRBD1 (6 bases). The source of this sequence is a woman aged 25 to 39 with COVID-19, enrolled during active disease. The CDR3 spells CASGRDTTNQPQHF. CDR3 DNA sequence: TGTGCTAGTGGTAGGGACACTACCAATCAGCCCCAGCATTTT. The variable domain in full, completed from reference TRBV12-5 and TRBJ1-5, reads DARVTQTPRHKVTEMGQEVTMRCQPILGHNTVFWYRQTMMQGLELLAYFRNRAPLDDSGMPKDRFSAEMPDATLATLKIQPSEPRDSAVYFCASGRDTTNQPQHFGDGTRLSIL.